Here is one TCR beta chain with its context. Its antigen is still unknown. This sample is drawn from a study of cytomegalovirus exposure and HLA in healthy donors. Overall study results and limits: The study designated 150 to 200 TCR beta chains cytomegalovirus-associated. For most TCR sequences rarity was the rule, although some public TCRs occurred in many donors.

V was shortened by 6 bases and J by 0 bases, with 21 bases between the two germline ends. CDR3 length equals 18 residues. CDR1 is LNHDA, CDR2 SQIVND, per germline (reference sequence). Produced via immunoSEQ multiplex PCR; TCRdb's table is partial and in-frame only. The sample gives tens of thousands of clones, about 94% of which show up once; 2.5% to 3.5% is in the top ten. Sequenced input: PBMCs. The rearrangement links TRBV19 to TRBJ1-5; no reliable D call. The sequence was obtained from a woman between 18 and 30 years old in good health and CMV-seropositive. CDR3 loop: CASSLGAQGWDSNQPQHF. The CDR3 DNA reads as TGTGCCAGTAGCTTGGGAGCTCAAGGTTGGGATAGCAATCAGCCCCAGCATTTT.